This is a list of T cell receptor beta chains from one sample in a study of T cells after yellow fever vaccination. TCRdb reprocessed the 5' RACE reads with MiXCR, giving one entry per CDR3 protein. The sample contains roughly 250,000 distinct CDR3 sequences, 10% to 15% of which appear only once. The sample was CD4+ T cells sorted from PBMCs, taken 45 days after the yellow fever booster vaccination. These receptors were collected from a man younger than 40 who received the YFV17D yellow fever vaccine. CDR3s include the opening cysteine and the closing phenylalanine or tryptophan. A D gene is named only where the DNA matches it firmly. Where a row states a size, it is once, few, many or the class of an expanded clone; other rows omit it.

clone size,J gene,D gene,V gene,CDR3 DNA,CDR3 protein
few,TRBJ2-1,TRBD1,TRBV12-5,TGTGCTAGTGGTCCCCCCGGGACAGGGACCTACAATGAGCAGTTCTTC,CASGPPGTGTYNEQFF
few,TRBJ2-5,NA,TRBV12-3/TRBV12-4,TGTGCCAGCAGTCCCTCCGCCGGAGGGGAGACCCAGTACTTC,CASSPSAGGETQYF
few,TRBJ2-1,NA,TRBV11-3,TGTGCCAGCAGCCCCGGCGGAGCCTCCTACAATGAGCAGTTCTTC,CASSPGGASYNEQFF
few,TRBJ2-1,TRBD1,TRBV10-1,TGCGCCAGCAGTGAAGGTGGGGACAGGACCAATGAGCAGTTCTTC,CASSEGGDRTNEQFF
NA,TRBJ1-4,NA,TRBV12-3/TRBV12-4,TGTGCCAGCAGAAGATCAACTAATGAAAAACTGTTTTTT,CASRRSTNEKLFF
NA,TRBJ2-7,NA,TRBV15,TGTGCCACCAGCGTCGGGACCTCCTACGAGCAGTACTTC,CATSVGTSYEQYF
NA,TRBJ1-1,NA,TRBV7-8,TGTGCCAGCAGCTTTGGGAGTCAAAACACTGAAGCTTTCTTT,CASSFGSQNTEAFF
many,TRBJ2-1,NA,TRBV18,TGTGCCAGCTCACCTATGGACGGGGCCAATGAGCAGTTCTTC,CASSPMDGANEQFF
few,TRBJ2-1,NA,TRBV7-8,TGTGCCAGCAGCGCCCGAAGGAATGAGCAGTTCTTC,CASSARRNEQFF
few,TRBJ2-7,TRBD2,TRBV12-3/TRBV12-4,TGTGCCAGCAGTTTCTCTAGCGGAAGCTCCTACGAGCAGTACTTC,CASSFSSGSSYEQYF